This entry concerns a single TCR beta chain. Its specificity is not known. This record belongs to a study of shared clonotypes between healthy human individuals. Notes on the study in general: In general, naive subsets displayed greater estimated richness than memory subsets did.

Trimming removed 6 bases from V and 3 bases from J, with 9 bases in between. Germline CDR1 and CDR2: LNHDA and SQIVND (reference sequence). The CDR3 contains 13 residues. Researchers divided each subset's genomic DNA evenly across several immunoSEQ plates. Generated by immunoSEQ multiplex PCR, the TCRdb table keeps only in-frame clones and is missing some. The sample consists of approximately 740,000 clones, around 92% of them appearing once. Naive CD8 cells, CD45RO-negative and positively selected for CCR7, excluded terminally differentiated effector memory CD45RA+ cells. The material sequenced was naive CD8+ T cells sorted from blood. This receptor was taken from a man aged 25-40 years in good health. The gene calls are TRBV19 and TRBJ2-1; a possible D gene is TRBD2 (6 bases). The CDR3 region is CASSTGDYNEQFF. As DNA, the CDR3 is TGTGCCAGTAGCACGGGGGACTACAATGAGCAGTTCTTC. Supplemented by reference TRBV19 and TRBJ2-1, the full variable domain reads DGGITQSPKYLFRKEGQNVTLSCEQNLNHDAMYWYRQDPGQGLRLIYYSQIVNDFQKGDIAEGYSVSREKKESFPLTVTSAQKNPTAFYLCASSTGDYNEQFFGPGTRLTVL.